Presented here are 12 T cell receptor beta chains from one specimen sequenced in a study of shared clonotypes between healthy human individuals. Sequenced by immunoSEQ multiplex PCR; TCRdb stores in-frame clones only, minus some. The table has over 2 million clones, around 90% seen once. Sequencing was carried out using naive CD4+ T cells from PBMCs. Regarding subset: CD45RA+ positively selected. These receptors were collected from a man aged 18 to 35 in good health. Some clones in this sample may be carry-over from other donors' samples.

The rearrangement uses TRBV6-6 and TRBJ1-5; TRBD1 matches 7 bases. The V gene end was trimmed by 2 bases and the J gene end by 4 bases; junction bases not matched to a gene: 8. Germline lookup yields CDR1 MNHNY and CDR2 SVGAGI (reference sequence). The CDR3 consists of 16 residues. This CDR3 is CASSYPPRGPNQPQHF. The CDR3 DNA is TGTGCCAGCAGTTACCCTCCAAGGGGGCCGAATCAGCCCCAGCATTTT.

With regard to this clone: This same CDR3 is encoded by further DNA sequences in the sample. This CDR3 reads CASSLAGSTDTQYF. DNA for the CDR3: TGTGCCAGCAGCTTAGCGGGGAGCACAGATACGCAGTATTTT. The V call is TRBV27, the J call TRBJ2-3; 8 positions agree with TRBD2. The CDR3 covers 14 residues. Trimming at V came to 6 bases and at J to 0 bases, leaving 2 bases not matched to a gene. CDR1 MNHEY and CDR2 SMNVEV come from the germline V gene (reference sequence).

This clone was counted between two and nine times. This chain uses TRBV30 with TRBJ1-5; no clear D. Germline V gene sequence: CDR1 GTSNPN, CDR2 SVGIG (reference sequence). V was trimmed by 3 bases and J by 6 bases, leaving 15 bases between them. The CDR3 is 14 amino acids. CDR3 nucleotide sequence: TGTGCCTGGAGCCCGGGGAGGGTGGGTCAGCCCCAGCATTTT. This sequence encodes CAWSPGRVGQPQHF.

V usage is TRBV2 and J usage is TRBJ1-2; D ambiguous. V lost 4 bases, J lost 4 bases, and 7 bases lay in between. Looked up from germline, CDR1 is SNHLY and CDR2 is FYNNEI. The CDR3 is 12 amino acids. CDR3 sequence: CASSAEIYGYTF. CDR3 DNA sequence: TGTGCCAGCAGTGCAGAGATCTATGGCTACACCTTC.

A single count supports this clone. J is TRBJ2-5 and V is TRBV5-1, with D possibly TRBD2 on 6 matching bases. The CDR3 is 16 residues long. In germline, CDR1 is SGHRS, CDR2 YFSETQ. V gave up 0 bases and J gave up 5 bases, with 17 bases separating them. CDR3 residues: CASSLGMTGVVETQYF. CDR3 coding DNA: TGCGCCAGCAGCTTGGGTATGACGGGAGTAGTGGAGACCCAGTACTTC.

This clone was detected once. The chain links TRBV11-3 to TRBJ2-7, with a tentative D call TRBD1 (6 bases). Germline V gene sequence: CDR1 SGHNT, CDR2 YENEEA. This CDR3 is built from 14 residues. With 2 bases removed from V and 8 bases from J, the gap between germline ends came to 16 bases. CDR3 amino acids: CASSLTPGERKQYF. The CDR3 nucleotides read TGTGCCAGCAGCTTAACCCCAGGGGAGAGAAAGCAGTACTTC.

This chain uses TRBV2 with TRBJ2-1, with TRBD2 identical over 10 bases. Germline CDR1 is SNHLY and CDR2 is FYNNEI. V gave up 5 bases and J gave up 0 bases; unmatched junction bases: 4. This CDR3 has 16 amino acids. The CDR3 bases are TGTGCCAGCAGTACTAGCGGGGCGAGCTCCTACAATGAGCAGTTCTTC. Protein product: CASSTSGASSYNEQFF.

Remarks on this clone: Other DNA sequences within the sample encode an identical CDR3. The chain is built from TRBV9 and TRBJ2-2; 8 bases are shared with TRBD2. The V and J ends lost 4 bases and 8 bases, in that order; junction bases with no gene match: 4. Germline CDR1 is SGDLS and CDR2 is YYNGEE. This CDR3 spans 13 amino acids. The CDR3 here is CASSLRLAGELFF. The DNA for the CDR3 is TGTGCCAGCAGCCTTCGACTAGCGGGGGAGCTGTTTTTT.

In nucleotides, the CDR3 is TGTGCCAGCTCACCACCTACCACCTACGAGCAGTACTTC. Encoded protein: CASSPPTTYEQYF. The V and J genes are TRBV18 and TRBJ2-7; D is unresolved. Germline loops: CDR1 KGHSH, CDR2 LQKENI. V was cut by 0 bases and J by 2 bases, with 5 bases left in between. The CDR3 contains 13 residues.

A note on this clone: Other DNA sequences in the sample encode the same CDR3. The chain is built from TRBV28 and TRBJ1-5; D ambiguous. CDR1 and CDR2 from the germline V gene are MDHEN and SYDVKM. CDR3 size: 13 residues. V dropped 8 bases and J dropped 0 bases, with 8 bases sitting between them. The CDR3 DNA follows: TGTGCCAGCCGGACCGATAGCAATCAGCCCCAGCATTTT. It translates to CASRTDSNQPQHF.

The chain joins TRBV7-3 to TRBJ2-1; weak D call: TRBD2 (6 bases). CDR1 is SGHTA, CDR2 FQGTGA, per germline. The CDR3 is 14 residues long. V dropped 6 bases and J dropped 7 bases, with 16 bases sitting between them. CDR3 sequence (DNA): TGTGCCAGCAGATCCCCGGGAGTTGGTAATGAGCAGTTCTTC. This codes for CASRSPGVGNEQFF.

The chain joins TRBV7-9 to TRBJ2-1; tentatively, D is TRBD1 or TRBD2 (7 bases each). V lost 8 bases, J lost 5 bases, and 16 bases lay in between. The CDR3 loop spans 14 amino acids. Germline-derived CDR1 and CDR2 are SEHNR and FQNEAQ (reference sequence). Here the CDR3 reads CASPRGTTHNEQFF. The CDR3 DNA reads TGTGCCAGCCCCAGGGGGACTACACACAATGAGCAGTTCTTC.